A selection of T cell receptor beta chains follows, all from one sample in a study of OX40 agonist ivuxolimab in advanced cancers. The data were produced by immunoSEQ multiplex PCR, yet TCRdb's version contains in-frame clones alone and is incomplete. The sample consists of about 59,000 clones, 87% of them appearing once. Here the sequenced sample was CD4+ or CD8+ T cells sorted from blood, taken in a trial of the OX40 agonist ivuxolimab. These receptors were taken from an adult with an advanced solid tumor such as melanoma, head and neck, liver or kidney cancer. CDR3s leave out the opening cysteine and the closing phenylalanine or tryptophan.

>TRBV6-5|11
ASSYNPGQPQH
>TRBV6-6|12
ASSSLDRYSPLH
>TRBV28|9
ASSVINEQF
>TRBV5-1|12
ASSSGQGAAEQY
>TRBV28|13
ASSLGWAFTDTQY
>TRBV10-3|12
AISESWQGHGYT
>TRBV28|12
ASNPGQRPYEQY
>TRBV11-2|13
ASSSTGTGRYGYT
>TRBV5-1|14
ASRRRQRPSDTEAF
>TRBV7-9|10
ASSAETGQLF
>TRBV19|13
ASSSGLVSYNEQF
>TRBV7-9|10
ASSPGTFGLF
>TRBV11-3|11
ASSNSRYNEQF
>TRBV5-6|15
ASSLDWVGGPYNEQF
>TRBV15|11
ATSMQGKETQY
>TRBV6-5|13
ASSYSRATTYEQY
>TRBV11-2|12
ASSLEQGMYEQY
>TRBV6-5|13
ASSYSVPSPGTQY
>TRBV7-2|11
ASSLPPSETQY
>TRBV27|10
ASSGAVEKLF
>TRBV6-1|11
ASSVRDPYEQY
>TRBV5-5|12
ASSMGTGNFGYT
>TRBV5-4|11
ASSLAENTEQY
>TRBV5-4|10
ASSLDSYGYT
>TRBV13|12
ASSPIGSTDTQY
>TRBV6-4|12
ASRLMANTGELF
>TRBV5-1|12
ASSFSGGAVEQF
>TRBV7-2|11
ASSYDRGQPQH
>TRBV2|10
ASTTTGGGYT
>TRBV7-2|12
ASSLTGTSNEQY
>TRBV9|16
ASSVFLGAGASYNEQF
>TRBV7-9|12
ASSPGLARNEQF
>TRBV6-1|13
ASTYNSNSNQPQH